This T cell receptor (beta chain) derives from a study of blood T cell repertoires in COVID-19. The overall study: PBMCs, B-cell-depleted T cells, or T cells were the source of the cDNA or gDNA that made up the material.

The repertoire was sequenced with immunoSEQ multiplex PCR; TCRdb's copy has only in-frame clones and lacks some. The sample has tens of thousands of clones, roughly four fifths seen once. The CDR3 spans 14 residues. The germline gives CDR1 SGHVS, CDR2 FQNEAQ. V was trimmed by 1 base and J by 6 bases, leaving 10 bases between them. The source of this sequence is a woman aged 70-85 years with acute or convalescent COVID-19. Sample: peripheral blood. The chain recombines TRBV7-8 with TRBJ1-3; D not resolved. The CDR3 DNA is TGTGCCAGCAGCTTAGTGGGCAGTAAAAACACCATATATTTT. Its translation is CASSLVGSKNTIYF.